What follows are 8 T cell receptor beta chains derived from one specimen sequenced in a study of blood T cell repertoires in COVID-19. Method: immunoSEQ multiplex PCR; TCRdb's copy keeps in-frame clones and lacks some. The sample shows about 200,000 clones, about 78% of them seen only once. The sequenced material came from peripheral blood. The receptors stem from an older woman with acute or convalescent COVID-19.

This clone was counted a few times. The J gene is TRBJ1-2, the V gene TRBV28; the D gene is possibly TRBD1 (6 bases). The CDR3 is 13 residues long. Germline V gene lookup returns CDR1 MDHEN and CDR2 SYDVKM. Trimming removed 6 bases at V and 4 bases at J, with 12 bases between. CDR3 region: CASSDRHFYGYTF. The CDR3 coding sequence is TGTGCCAGCAGCGACAGGCACTTCTATGGCTACACCTTC.

The chain recombines TRBV7-2 with TRBJ1-5, with 7 bases fitting TRBD1. CDR1 and CDR2 from the germline V gene are SGHTA and FQGNSA. V was clipped by 5 bases and J by 2 bases; unmatched bases: 12. CDR3 size: 17 residues. Written as DNA, the CDR3 is TGTGCCAGCAGCCCCGGACAGGTGCTCGGAGGCAATCAGCCCCAGCATTTT. Translating gives CASSPGQVLGGNQPQHF.

CDR3 nucleotide sequence: TGTGCCAGCAGTTATGTGAGAAGCTCCTACAATGAGCAGTTCTTC. The encoded protein is CASSYVRSSYNEQFF. The chain carries TRBV2 and TRBJ2-1; D uncertain. CDR1 SNHLY and CDR2 FYNNEI come from the germline V gene. There are 15 residues in the CDR3. Trimming cost V 5 bases and J 0 bases, with 11 bases left between them.

V is TRBV10-3 and J is TRBJ2-2; D possibly corresponds to TRBD2 (5 bases). The CDR3 runs 16 residues. V lost 3 bases and J 1 base, leaving 12 bases between the germline ends. The V gene's germline CDR1 is ENHRY and CDR2 SYGVKD. The CDR3 nucleotides are TGTGCCATCAGTGAATTAGGGAGAAAGAACACCGGGGAGCTGTTTTTT. This sequence encodes CAISELGRKNTGELFF.

The chain recombines TRBV5-1 with TRBJ2-5; TRBD1 aligns across 9 bases. Germline assignment: CDR1 SGHRS and CDR2 YFSETQ. This CDR3 is 14 amino acids long. V shed 6 bases and J 4 bases; nucleotides not matched to a gene: 7. For the CDR3, the DNA is TGCGCCAGCACCATGGACAGGGGAAGAGAGACCCAGTACTTC. Amino acid sequence: CASTMDRGRETQYF.

The J gene is TRBJ2-6, the V gene TRBV30; no reliable D call. The ends were cut back, 6 bases at V and 1 base at J, with 25 bases in the middle. This CDR3 region has 19 residues. Germline assignment: CDR1 GTSNPN and CDR2 SVGIG (reference sequence). CDR3 sequence reads: CACQLIPGGMVSGANVLTF. DNA of the CDR3: TGTGCCTGTCAGCTCATCCCAGGTGGTATGGTTTCTGGGGCCAACGTCCTGACTTTC.

The table lists this clone with a count of one. The V gene is TRBV19, the J gene TRBJ2-2; weak D call: TRBD2 (5 bases). CDR3 length: 15 residues. Germline V CDR1 and CDR2: LNHDA, SQIVND (reference sequence). V was trimmed by 4 bases and J by 1 base, leaving 10 bases between them. CDR3: CASSTTDLNTGELFF. CDR3 bases: TGTGCCAGTAGTACCACGGACTTGAACACCGGGGAGCTGTTTTTT.

This chain joins TRBV11-3 and TRBJ2-7, with 9 bases identical to TRBD1. This CDR3 is 16 amino acids long. The ends lost 5 bases at V and 0 bases at J; junction bases unmatched: 8. Germline V gene sequence: CDR1 SGHNT, CDR2 YENEEA. In nucleotides, the CDR3 is TGTGCCAGCAGCCCTGGGACAGGGCTAGGCTCCTACGAGCAGTACTTC. Protein sequence: CASSPGTGLGSYEQYF. Supplemented by reference TRBV11-3 and TRBJ2-7, the full variable domain reads EAGVVQSPRYKIIEKKQPVAFWCNPISGHNTLYWYLQNLGQGPELLIRYENEEAVDDSQLPKDRFSAERLKGVDSTLKIQPAELGDSAVYLCASSPGTGLGSYEQYFGPGTRLTVT.